This passage covers 26 T cell receptor beta chains from one sample sequenced in a study of T cell changes during pregnancy in multiple sclerosis (dated by TCRdb to the late 2010s). The receptor library was made with the immunoSEQ multiplex PCR assay. What TCRdb holds here is the immuneACCESS table cut down to in-frame rearrangements. Part of the clones is not present; checked against another copy, under half of the missing clones reflect an unresolved V gene, and the others are unexplained. This sample is represented by roughly 69,000 clones; roughly 90% of them were singletons. The ten largest clones capture 1.4% of the sample. The sequenced sample was peripheral blood, obtained in the third trimester of pregnancy. The receptors stem from a female donor with multiple sclerosis, enrolled in a pregnancy study.

The J gene is TRBJ1-2, the V gene TRBV28; the match to TRBD1 covers 7 bases. J lost 7 bases, V lost 4 bases, and 0 bases had no gene match. Per germline, CDR1 MDHEN and CDR2 SYDVKM. The CDR3 runs 11 residues. The CDR3 region is CASSYRGGYTF. CDR3 sequence (DNA): TGTGCCAGCAGTTACAGGGGTGGCTACACCTTC.

The chain joins TRBV4-1 to TRBJ1-5; maybe TRBD1 (5 bases). The CDR3 length is 14 residues. Trimming took 0 bases from V and 9 from J, leaving 12 bases between them. Germline V lookup: CDR1 MGHRA, CDR2 YSYEKL. The CDR3 spells CASSQDGTLWPQHF. The CDR3 DNA reads TGCGCCAGCAGCCAAGATGGGACTCTGTGGCCCCAGCATTTT.

This chain connects TRBV4-3 to TRBJ2-6; D uncertain. Germline-derived CDR1 and CDR2 are LGHNA and YSLEER. V dropped 3 bases and J dropped 7 bases, with 13 bases sitting between them. The CDR3 has 15 amino acids. Written as DNA, the CDR3 is TGCGCCAGCAGCCATTCATGGAGTACCGCCAACGTCCTGACTTTC. Translation: CASSHSWSTANVLTF.

The chain is built from TRBV5-4 and TRBJ2-1; D is ambiguous. CDR1 SGHNT and CDR2 YYREEE come from the germline V gene (reference sequence). V was shortened by 1 base and J by 2 bases, with 7 bases between the two germline ends. The CDR3 contains 14 residues. The CDR3 DNA follows: TGTGCCAGCAGCTTGTCACTCGCCTACAATGAGCAGTTCTTC. Its protein is CASSLSLAYNEQFF.

The chain carries TRBV5-1 and TRBJ2-7; TRBD2 agrees at 9 bases. CDR1 is SGHRS and CDR2 is YFSETQ in the germline V gene. The length of the CDR3 is 17 residues. Germline trimming cut 0 bases from V and 2 bases from J; bases unmatched to any gene: 9. CDR3 residues: CASSLAPRRGGPYEQYF. CDR3 bases: TGCGCCAGCAGCTTGGCCCCTCGGCGGGGGGGGCCCTACGAGCAGTACTTC.

The chain joins TRBV9 to TRBJ1-2, with 7 nucleotides matching TRBD1. Unmatched junction bases numbered 0, after V lost 1 base and J lost 0 bases. This CDR3 is built from 14 residues. Germline CDR1 reads SGDLS; CDR2 reads YYNGEE. CDR3 protein: CASSVTGANYGYTF. Here the CDR3 DNA reads TGTGCCAGCAGCGTAACAGGGGCTAACTATGGCTACACCTTC.

V usage is TRBV28 and J usage is TRBJ1-2; a possible D gene is TRBD1 (6 bases). The CDR3 sequence is 16 residues long. The ends were cut back, 8 bases at V and 4 bases at J, with 23 bases in the middle. Germline V gene data show CDR1 as MDHEN and CDR2 as SYDVKM. The CDR3 here is CASDERTQGRGYGYTF. The CDR3 DNA reads TGTGCCAGCGACGAAAGGACGCAGGGGAGGGGCTATGGCTACACCTTC.

V is TRBV5-4 and J is TRBJ1-2; weak D call: TRBD1 (5 bases). Trimming pared 3 bases from V and 5 bases from J, leaving 14 bases between. From germline, CDR1 is SGHNT and CDR2 YYREEE (reference sequence). The CDR3 has 14 residues. The CDR3 sequence is CASSSTQAPYGYTF. The CDR3 bases are TGTGCCAGCAGCTCAACACAGGCCCCTTATGGCTACACCTTC.

Here the CDR3 DNA reads TGTGCCAGCAGCCTGCGGGACCTCGAGGCTAATTCACCCCTCCACTTT. It translates to CASSLRDLEANSPLHF. The chain employs TRBV11-2 and TRBJ1-6, with a tentative D call TRBD1 (5 bases). The V end lost 5 bases, the J end lost 6 bases, and 17 bases lay between the germline ends. This CDR3 is built from 16 residues. Germline V gene lookup returns CDR1 SGHAT and CDR2 FQNNGV.

The V gene is TRBV19, the J gene TRBJ1-5; D possibly corresponds to TRBD1 (6 bases). Trimming took off 3 bases at V and 4 bases at J, with 10 bases between the two ends. There are 14 residues in the CDR3. Looked up from germline, CDR1 is LNHDA and CDR2 is SQIVND (reference sequence). DNA of the CDR3: TGTGCCAGTAGTATCAACAGGGCTAATCAGCCCCAGCATTTT. Translated: CASSINRANQPQHF.

This rearrangement joins TRBV10-2 to TRBJ1-2; TRBD1 might be the D (6 bases). Germline CDR1 and CDR2: WSHSY and SAAADI. The V end lost 6 bases, the J end lost 2 bases, and 13 bases lay between the germline ends. The CDR3 spans 14 residues. The CDR3, as DNA: TGCGCCAGCAGGGACTCGGGACAAAACTATGGCTACACCTTC. Residues: CASRDSGQNYGYTF.

As for this clone: Compared with germline, one end of the junction differs, possibly owing to a read error. The chain carries TRBV19 and TRBJ2-1, with 7 bases fitting TRBD1. The CDR3 totals 13 residues. CDR1 is LNHDA and CDR2 is SQIVND in the germline V gene (reference sequence). The CDR3 sequence is CASSTGTALERVF. The CDR3 region has the DNA TGTGCCAGTAGTACCGGGACAGCCCTTGAGAGGGTCTTC.

The chain combines TRBV4-3 with TRBJ2-7; 7 bases match TRBD1. Germline CDR1 LGHNA, CDR2 YSLEER. V was pared by 0 bases and J by 0 bases, with 5 bases of the junction left unmatched. CDR3 size: 16 residues. Here the CDR3 DNA reads TGCGCCAGCAGCCAAGATAGGGGGACAGCCTCCTACGAGCAGTACTTC. It specifies CASSQDRGTASYEQYF.

The chain joins TRBV4-1 to TRBJ1-5; D perhaps matches TRBD1 (5 bases). The CDR3 loop spans 15 amino acids. The V and J ends lost 0 bases and 7 bases respectively, with 13 bases between them. Germline assignment: CDR1 MGHRA and CDR2 YSYEKL. The CDR3 region is CASSQDGGGRQPQHF. The DNA for the CDR3 is TGCGCCAGCAGCCAAGATGGCGGGGGGAGGCAGCCCCAGCATTTT.

Comments on this clone: Other nucleotide sequences from this sample produce the same CDR3. This rearrangement joins TRBV30 to TRBJ2-5; TRBD2 matches at 7 bases. CDR1 and CDR2 from the germline V gene are GTSNPN and SVGIG (reference sequence). The ends lost 6 bases at V and 4 bases at J; junction bases unmatched: 8. The CDR3 consists of 13 residues. The CDR3 region is CACQVAGVETQYF. The CDR3 DNA is TGTGCCTGCCAGGTGGCGGGGGTAGAGACCCAGTACTTC.

The chain links TRBV5-1 to TRBJ2-4, with 7 bases lining up with TRBD2. V gave up 0 bases and J gave up 0 bases; unmatched junction bases: 6. CDR1 and CDR2 from the germline V gene are SGHRS and YFSETQ. CDR3 length: 17 amino acids. The CDR3 spells CASSLAGAGVAKNIQYF. The CDR3 DNA sequence: TGCGCCAGCAGCTTGGCCGGGGCGGGGGTAGCCAAAAACATTCAGTACTTC.

The chain is built from TRBV10-3 and TRBJ2-5; D gene ambiguous. The CDR3 spans 14 residues. Germline-derived CDR1 and CDR2 are ENHRY and SYGVKD. V lost 5 bases and J 2 bases, leaving 12 bases between the germline ends. The CDR3 loop reads CAISLTQLQETQYF. The CDR3 DNA is TGTGCCATCAGTCTGACTCAGCTTCAAGAGACCCAGTACTTC.

The J gene is TRBJ1-2, the V gene TRBV6-1, with a possible D match to TRBD1 (6 bases). The germline V and J ends were trimmed by 2 bases and 5 bases, with 12 bases remaining between them. CDR3 length equals 14 residues. Germline lookup yields CDR1 MNHNS and CDR2 SASEGT. The CDR3: CASSEQGNRYGYTF. The CDR3 region has the DNA TGTGCCAGCAGTGAACAGGGGAATCGGTATGGCTACACCTTC.

J is TRBJ1-5 and V is TRBV5-1, with D maybe TRBD1 (5 bases). Between the trimmed V and J ends, which lost 0 bases and 5 bases, there was a span of 12 bases. Germline-derived CDR1 and CDR2 are SGHRS and YFSETQ. The CDR3 covers 15 residues. CDR3 bases: TGCGCCAGCAGCTTGGATCCAGGGCGTCATCAGCCCCAGCATTTT. Protein sequence: CASSLDPGRHQPQHF.

The genes are TRBV20-1 and TRBJ1-2, with D uncertain. Germline V gives CDR1 DFQATT, CDR2 SNEGSKA (reference sequence). The CDR3 covers 9 residues. CDR3 in DNA: TGCAGCCCCGAGGATGGCTACACCTTC. Translating gives CSPEDGYTF.

The J gene is TRBJ1-2, the V gene TRBV9, with D hard to call. Per germline, CDR1 SGDLS and CDR2 YYNGEE. Trimming removed 2 bases at V and 8 bases at J, with 16 bases between. The CDR3 is made up of 14 amino acids. CDR3 residues: CASSVVPQAYGYTF. The CDR3 DNA follows: TGTGCCAGCAGCGTGGTTCCCCAAGCGTACGGCTACACCTTC.

The rearrangement links TRBV4-1 to TRBJ2-7, with TRBD2 matching 9 bases. V lost 3 bases and J lost 2; bases outside the gene matches: 2. CDR3 length: 14 residues. Germline V gene sequence: CDR1 MGHRA, CDR2 YSYEKL. The CDR3 here is CASSHRTSAYEQYF. CDR3 DNA sequence: TGCGCCAGCAGCCATCGGACTAGCGCCTACGAGCAGTACTTC.

Here the CDR3 reads CASSLYGEASISPLHF. Written as DNA, the CDR3 is TGCGCCAGCAGCTTGTACGGGGAGGCCAGTATATCACCCCTCCACTTT. The chain recombines TRBV5-1 with TRBJ1-6, with D unresolved. V lost 1 base and J lost 10, with 18 bases in between. Germline values: CDR1 SGHRS, CDR2 YFSETQ. The CDR3 is 16 residues long.

This clone was recorded only once. The rearrangement links TRBV6-1 to TRBJ1-1; D not certain. Germline CDR1 is MNHNS and CDR2 is SASEGT. Trimming cost V 4 bases and J 3 bases, with 9 bases left between them. CDR3 length equals 13 residues. CDR3 nucleotides: TGTGCCAGCAGTGTTCGGAGGGACACTGAAGCTTTCTTT. Residues: CASSVRRDTEAFF.

The J gene is TRBJ2-6, the V gene TRBV12-5; no firm D call. The CDR3 is 15 amino acids. Looked up from germline, CDR1 is LGHNT and CDR2 is FRNRAP. Between the trimmed V and J ends, which lost 5 bases and 1 base, there was a span of 9 bases. The CDR3 DNA sequence: TGTGCTAGTGGTACACCATTTTCTGGGGCCAACGTCCTGACTTTC. It is translated as CASGTPFSGANVLTF.

The V gene is TRBV9, the J gene TRBJ2-1, with 12 bases identical to TRBD2. The CDR3 runs to 15 residues. Germline lookup yields CDR1 SGDLS and CDR2 YYNGEE. V gave up 3 bases and J gave up 7 bases; unmatched junction bases: 5. CDR3 residues: CASSASGGAGNEQFF. The CDR3 region has the DNA TGTGCCAGCAGCGCTAGCGGGGGGGCCGGGAATGAGCAGTTCTTC.